The T cell receptor (beta chain) under discussion was sequenced for a study of technical replicates of blood from a few donors. In germline, CDR1 is SGDLS, CDR2 YYNGEE. The CDR3 is 14 residues long. Trimming at V came to 0 bases and at J to 5 bases, leaving 4 bases not matched to a gene. TCRdb keeps only in-frame clones here, not all; method: immunoSEQ multiplex PCR. The sample yields tens of thousands of clones, roughly 90% seen once. The V and J genes are TRBV9 and TRBJ2-7; 8 bases agree with TRBD2. The sequenced sample consisted of T cells isolated from PBMCs. The sequence was obtained from a human donor in good health. In DNA form, the CDR3 reads TGTGCCAGCAGCGTAGACGGGAGGGCCCACGAGCAGTACTTC. Its translation: CASSVDGRAHEQYF.